This entry features one T cell receptor beta chain sequence. Its antigen remains unknown. The data derive from a study of cytomegalovirus exposure and HLA in healthy donors. The CDR3 has 13 residues. The ends were cut back, 1 base at V and 8 bases at J, with 11 bases in the middle. CDR1 is MNHEY and CDR2 is SMNVEV in the germline V gene (reference sequence). A multiplex PCR was run with 60 Vbeta primers and 13 Jbeta primers. This table comes from immunoSEQ multiplex PCR, and its TCRdb copy is limited to in-frame clones, with some not included. The table lists about 170,000 clones, around four fifths of them singletons, with approximately 3.4% in the top ten. Study-wide results and caveats: Confirmation in vitro established that a few CMV-associated chains were specific for CMV antigens.

Sequencing was performed on PBMCs. This TCR derives from a female donor in good health and CMV-seronegative. The V call is TRBV27, the J call TRBJ1-2; D not resolved. The CDR3 coding sequence is TGTGCCAGCAGTTTATTGTTCGGCGGGGGCTACACCTTC. This sequence encodes CASSLLFGGGYTF.